One T cell receptor (beta chain) is described in this entry. Its antigen is not known. The data belong to a study of cytotoxic CD8 clonotypes in ibrutinib-treated CLL. Study-level results: Patients had baseline clonality above age-matched healthy donors, and this clonality moved with circulating CD8+ T-cell counts.

Profiled with immunoSEQ multiplex PCR; TCRdb holds only in-frame clones, not every one. The sample has over 200,000 clones, 75% to 80% seen once. Germline CDR1 reads MDHEN; CDR2 reads SYDVKM. The CDR3 extends over 14 amino acids. The junction had 4 bases not matched to a gene; V was cut back by 3 bases and J by 5 bases. The starting material was PBMCs, obtained after 12 months of ibrutinib treatment. This TCR came from a human donor with chronic lymphocytic leukemia. The genes are TRBV28 and TRBJ2-5, with 9 bases aligning to TRBD2. The CDR3 nucleotides read TGTGCCAGCAGTTTCTATACTAGCGGGGAGACCCAGTACTTC. Its protein is CASSFYTSGETQYF. Full variable domain (outside the CDR3, taken from reference TRBV28 and TRBJ2-5): DVKVTQSSRYLVKRTGEKVFLECVQDMDHENMFWYRQDPGLGLRLIYFSYDVKMKEKGDIPEGYSVSREKKERFSLILESASTNQTSMYLCASSFYTSGETQYFGPGTRLLVL.